Listed here are 14 T cell receptor beta chains from one sample, sequenced in a study of blood T cell repertoires in COVID-19. Sequenced by immunoSEQ multiplex PCR; TCRdb stores in-frame clones only, minus some. This table holds some 110,000 clones, about 85% found once. Sequencing was done on a sample of peripheral blood. The receptors derive from a human donor in a cohort sampled during active COVID-19.

The CDR3 protein is CASSLFGEERSGNTIYF. DNA for the CDR3: TGCGCCAGCAGCCTCTTCGGGGAGGAGAGGTCTGGAAACACCATATATTTT. The gene calls are TRBV4-1 and TRBJ1-3; unclear D gene. Germline CDR1 and CDR2: MGHRA and YSYEKL. Trimming left V 4 bases short and J 1 base short, with 17 bases between. The CDR3 sequence is 17 residues long.

The rearrangement uses TRBV19 and TRBJ1-5, with unresolved D. Trimming cost V 5 bases and J 3 bases, with 14 bases left between them. CDR1 is LNHDA, CDR2 SQIVND, per germline (reference sequence). The CDR3 is made up of 15 amino acids. CDR3 region: CASSPVGVYNQPQHF. CDR3 DNA: TGTGCCAGTAGTCCCGTCGGTGTTTACAATCAGCCCCAGCATTTT.

The chain carries TRBV5-4 and TRBJ2-3, with D perhaps TRBD1 (6 bases). Trimming shortened V by 4 bases and J by 0 bases, and 18 bases separated the two germline ends. Germline-derived CDR1 and CDR2 are SGHNT and YYREEE (reference sequence). The CDR3 covers 17 residues. The CDR3 DNA is TGTGCCAGCAGCGGAGTTCCAACAGGGCGAAGCACAGATACGCAGTATTTT. Translation: CASSGVPTGRSTDTQYF.

In its sample, this clone was seen once. The chain combines TRBV3-1 (or the pseudogene TRBV3-2) with TRBJ2-6; the match to TRBD2 covers 7 bases. Germline assignment: CDR1 LGHDT and CDR2 YNNKEL (reference sequence). This CDR3 comprises 18 residues. Trimming took 1 base from V and 2 from J; bases not matched to a gene: 8. Written as DNA, the CDR3 is TGTGCCAGCAGCCAAGTATCCGGGAGGTTGACTGGGGCCAACGTCCTGACTTTC. This encodes CASSQVSGRLTGANVLTF.

The chain uses TRBV24-1 and TRBJ2-2, with TRBD2 as a possible D gene (5 bases). CDR3 size: 15 residues. CDR1 is KGHDR, CDR2 SFDVKD, per germline. Trimming pared 3 bases from V and 9 bases from J, leaving 16 bases between. The CDR3 protein is CATSDTRGVTRELFF. CDR3 sequence (DNA): TGTGCCACCAGTGATACCCGGGGTGTTACCCGGGAGCTGTTTTTT.

The chain links TRBV28 to TRBJ2-1; TRBD2 matches at 8 bases. The germline gives CDR1 MDHEN, CDR2 SYDVKM. The CDR3 totals 15 residues. V shed 7 bases, J shed 6 bases, and the junction held 11 bases outside the gene matches. DNA for the CDR3: TGTGCCAGCACAGCCGGGACTAGTCCTGGCAATGAGCAGTTCTTC. It specifies CASTAGTSPGNEQFF. Filled out from reference TRBV28 and TRBJ2-1, the complete variable domain reads DVKVTQSSRYLVKRTGEKVFLECVQDMDHENMFWYRQDPGLGLRLIYFSYDVKMKEKGDIPEGYSVSREKKERFSLILESASTNQTSMYLCASTAGTSPGNEQFFGPGTRLTVL.

V gene TRBV6-1 combines with J gene TRBJ2-1; D possibly corresponds to TRBD2 (5 bases). V was clipped by 2 bases and J by 4 bases, with 9 bases between them. The CDR3 covers 14 residues. In germline, CDR1 is MNHNS, CDR2 SASEGT. The CDR3 reads CASSENGEYNEQFF. The CDR3 nucleotides are TGTGCCAGCAGTGAAAACGGGGAGTACAATGAGCAGTTCTTC.

V is TRBV11-2 and J is TRBJ1-2, with 9 bases matching TRBD1. Trimming at V came to 5 bases and at J to 4 bases, leaving 17 bases not matched to a gene. The CDR3 runs to 18 residues. From germline, CDR1 is SGHAT and CDR2 FQNNGV. DNA for the CDR3: TGTGCCAGCAGCACGAGTCGCACGGGAGGACAGGGGTCCTATGGCTACACCTTC. It specifies CASSTSRTGGQGSYGYTF.

The chain has TRBV11-3 and TRBJ2-2, with 7 positions matching TRBD1. Germline CDR1 reads SGHNT; CDR2 reads YENEEA. The CDR3 sequence is 16 residues long. The trim removed 0 bases at V and 0 bases at J, leaving 1 base unmatched. CDR3 DNA sequence: TGTGCCAGCAGCTTAGACGGGACAGCGAACACCGGGGAGCTGTTTTTT. Its protein is CASSLDGTANTGELFF. Together with reference TRBV11-3 and TRBJ2-2, the CDR3 gives the full variable domain: EAGVVQSPRYKIIEKKQPVAFWCNPISGHNTLYWYLQNLGQGPELLIRYENEEAVDDSQLPKDRFSAERLKGVDSTLKIQPAELGDSAVYLCASSLDGTANTGELFFGEGSRLTVL.

This clone was observed once. This chain links TRBV12-5 with TRBJ1-2; 7 nucleotides agree with TRBD1. The CDR3 loop spans 17 amino acids. The germline V gene has CDR1 LGHNT and CDR2 FRNRAP. After removal of 1 base from V and 4 bases from J, the junction contained 12 bases not matched to a gene. The CDR3, as DNA: TGTGCTAGTGGTTTGGATGTCCGGGACAGAGGATTCTATGGCTACACCTTC. Protein product: CASGLDVRDRGFYGYTF.

V is TRBV18 and J is TRBJ1-6; 7 positions agree with TRBD1. Germline V CDR1 and CDR2: KGHSH, LQKENI. The J segment lost 16 bases and the V segment lost 2 bases, leaving 17 bases of the junction unmatched. CDR3 length: 16 residues. CDR3 in DNA: TGTGCCAGCTCACCAAGTAACAGGGGCCCGTCTATTTCACTCCACTTT. Its protein is CASSPSNRGPSISLHF.

The chain employs TRBV28 and TRBJ2-3, with 14 nucleotides matching TRBD2. CDR3 size: 19 residues. Germline CDR1 and CDR2: MDHEN and SYDVKM. Trimming cost V 3 bases and J 2 bases; bases outside gene matches: 10. CDR3 region: CASSFRSRTSGRNTDTQYF. The CDR3 coding sequence is TGTGCCAGCAGTTTCCGATCTCGGACTAGCGGGAGGAACACAGATACGCAGTATTTT.

This chain uses TRBV3-1 (or the pseudogene TRBV3-2) with TRBJ2-5; D might be TRBD2 (7 bases). The germline gives CDR1 LGHDT, CDR2 YNNKEL (reference sequence). V lost 2 bases and J lost 5, with 15 bases in between. The CDR3 extends over 15 amino acids. The CDR3 region has the DNA TGTGCCAGCAGCCAACCGGGACCGGGGGGCGAGACCCAGTACTTC. This codes for CASSQPGPGGETQYF.

This chain uses TRBV6-5 with TRBJ2-7; D possibly corresponds to TRBD2 (5 bases). The CDR3 spans 13 residues. Germline V gene sequence: CDR1 MNHEY, CDR2 SVGAGI. The V gene lost 2 bases and the J gene lost 13 bases, with 18 bases spanning the gap. The CDR3 bases are TGTGCCAGCAGTTACGATAGCCTGAGGGCGAATTACTTC. Translation gives CASSYDSLRANYF.